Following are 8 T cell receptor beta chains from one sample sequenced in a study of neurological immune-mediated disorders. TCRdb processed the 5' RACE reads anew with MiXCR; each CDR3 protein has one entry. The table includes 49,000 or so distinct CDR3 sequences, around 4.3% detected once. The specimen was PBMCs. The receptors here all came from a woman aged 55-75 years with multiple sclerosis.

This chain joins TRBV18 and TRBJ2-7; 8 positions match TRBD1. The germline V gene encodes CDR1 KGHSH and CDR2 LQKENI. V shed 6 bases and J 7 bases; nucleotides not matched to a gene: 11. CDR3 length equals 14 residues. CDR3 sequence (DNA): TGTGCCAGCTCCCAAGACTCCCGGGACAGGGAGCAGTACTTC. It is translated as CASSQDSRDREQYF.

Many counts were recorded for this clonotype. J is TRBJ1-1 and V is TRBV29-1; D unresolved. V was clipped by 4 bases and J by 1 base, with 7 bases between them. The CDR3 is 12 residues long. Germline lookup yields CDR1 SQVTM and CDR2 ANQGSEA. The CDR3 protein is CSVAPGNTEAFF. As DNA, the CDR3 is TGCAGCGTTGCTCCGGGGAACACTGAAGCTTTCTTT.

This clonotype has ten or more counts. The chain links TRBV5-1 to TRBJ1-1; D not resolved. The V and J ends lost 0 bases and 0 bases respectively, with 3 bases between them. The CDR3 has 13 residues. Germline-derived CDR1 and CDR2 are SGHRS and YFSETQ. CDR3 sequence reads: CASSLALNTEAFF. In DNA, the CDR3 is TGCGCCAGCAGCTTGGCATTGAACACTGAAGCTTTCTTT.

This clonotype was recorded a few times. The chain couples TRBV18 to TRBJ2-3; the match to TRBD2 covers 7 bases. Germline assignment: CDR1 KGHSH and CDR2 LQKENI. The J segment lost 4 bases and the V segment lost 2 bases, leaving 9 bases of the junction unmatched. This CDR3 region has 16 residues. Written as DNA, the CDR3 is TGTGCCAGCTCACCAAGAACGACTAGCTCGGCAGATACGCAGTATTTT. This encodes CASSPRTTSSADTQYF.

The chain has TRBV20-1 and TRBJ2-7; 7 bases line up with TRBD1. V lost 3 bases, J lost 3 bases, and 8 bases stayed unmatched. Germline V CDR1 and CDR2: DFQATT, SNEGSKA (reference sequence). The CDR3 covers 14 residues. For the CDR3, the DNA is TGCAGTGCTAGGTCATGGGACAGAATCTACGAGCAGTACTTC. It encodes CSARSWDRIYEQYF.

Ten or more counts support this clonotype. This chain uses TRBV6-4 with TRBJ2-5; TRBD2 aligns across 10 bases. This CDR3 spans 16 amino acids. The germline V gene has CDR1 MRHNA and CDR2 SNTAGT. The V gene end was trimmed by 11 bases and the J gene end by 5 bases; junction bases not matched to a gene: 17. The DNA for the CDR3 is TGTGCCGGCGCTCCAGCGGGGGGGCGCCAGGGGGAGACCCAGTACTTC. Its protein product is CAGAPAGGRQGETQYF.

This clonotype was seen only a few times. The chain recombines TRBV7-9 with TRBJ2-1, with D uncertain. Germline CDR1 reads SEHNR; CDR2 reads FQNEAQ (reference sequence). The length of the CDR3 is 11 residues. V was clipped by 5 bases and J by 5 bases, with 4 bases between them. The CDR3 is CASSTHNEQFF. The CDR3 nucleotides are TGTGCCAGCAGCACCCACAATGAGCAGTTCTTC.

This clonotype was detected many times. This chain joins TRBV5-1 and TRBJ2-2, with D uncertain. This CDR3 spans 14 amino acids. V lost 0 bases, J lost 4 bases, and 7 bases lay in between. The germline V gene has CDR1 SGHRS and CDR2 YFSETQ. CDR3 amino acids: CASSLETFTGELFF. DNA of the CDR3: TGCGCCAGCAGCTTGGAGACCTTCACCGGGGAGCTGTTTTTT.